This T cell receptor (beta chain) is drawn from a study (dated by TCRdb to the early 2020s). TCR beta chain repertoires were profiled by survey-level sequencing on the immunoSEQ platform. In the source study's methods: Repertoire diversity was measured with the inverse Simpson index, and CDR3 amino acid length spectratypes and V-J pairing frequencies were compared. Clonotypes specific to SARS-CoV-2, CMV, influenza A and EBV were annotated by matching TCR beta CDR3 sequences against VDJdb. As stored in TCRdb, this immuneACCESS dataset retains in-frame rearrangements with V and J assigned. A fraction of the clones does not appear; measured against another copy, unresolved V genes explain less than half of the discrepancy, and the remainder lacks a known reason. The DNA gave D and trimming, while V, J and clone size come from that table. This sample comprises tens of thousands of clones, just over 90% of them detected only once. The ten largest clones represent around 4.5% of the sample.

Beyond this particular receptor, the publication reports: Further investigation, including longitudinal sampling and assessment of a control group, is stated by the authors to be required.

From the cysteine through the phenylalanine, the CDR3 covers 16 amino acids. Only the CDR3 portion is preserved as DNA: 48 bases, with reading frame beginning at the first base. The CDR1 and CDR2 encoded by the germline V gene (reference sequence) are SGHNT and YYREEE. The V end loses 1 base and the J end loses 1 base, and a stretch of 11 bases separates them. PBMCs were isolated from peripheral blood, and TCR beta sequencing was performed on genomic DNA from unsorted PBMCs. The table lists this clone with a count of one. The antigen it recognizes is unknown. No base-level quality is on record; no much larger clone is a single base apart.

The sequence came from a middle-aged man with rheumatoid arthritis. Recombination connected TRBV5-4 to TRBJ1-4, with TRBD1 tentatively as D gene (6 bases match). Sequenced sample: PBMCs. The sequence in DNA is TGTGCCAGCAGCTTGAGCAGGGGCGGAACTAATGAAAAACTGTTTTTT. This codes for CASSLSRGGTNEKLFF.